The 23 T cell receptor beta chains in this list originate from one sample, sequenced in a study of blood T cells in healthy people across ages. A J-beta primer mix and a sample-barcoded 5' primer were used in a second PCR of roughly 6 to 11 cycles. Via MiXCR, TCRdb re-called the 5' RACE reads, giving one row per CDR3 protein. The repertoire holds some 1.5 million distinct CDR3 sequences, with 35% to 45% as singletons. Sequencing was carried out using blood. The origin of the receptors is a woman younger than 35 in good health.

The chain recombines TRBV5-1 with TRBJ2-3; 10 bases map to TRBD1. J lost 6 bases, V lost 2 bases, and 6 bases had no gene match. CDR1 and CDR2 from the germline V gene are SGHRS and YFSETQ. The CDR3 loop spans 15 amino acids. For the CDR3, the DNA is TGCGCCAGCAGCTTTCGCCCGGGACAGGGGGATACGCAGTATTTT. Its translation: CASSFRPGQGDTQYF.

For this clonotype: It may be a read error: a sequence one base away is much more abundant. The chain employs TRBV15 and TRBJ2-3; weak D call: TRBD1 (6 bases). The CDR3 is made up of 14 amino acids. Trimming pared 6 bases from V and 3 bases from J, leaving 13 bases between. In germline, CDR1 is LNHNV, CDR2 YYDKDF (reference sequence). CDR3: CATRTGRGTDTQYF. In nucleotides, the CDR3 is TGTGCCACCAGGACCGGCAGGGGAACAGATACGCAGTATTTT.

In regard to this clonotype: A read error is possible here, since a much larger clone lies one base away. The chain couples TRBV7-2 to TRBJ2-7; D might be TRBD1 (8 bases). Germline assignment: CDR1 SGHTA and CDR2 FQGNSA. This CDR3 comprises 14 residues. V was pared by 1 base and J by 7 bases, with 14 bases between. The CDR3 sequence: CASSLDRGRDEQYF. The CDR3 nucleotides read TGTGCCAGCAGCTTAGACAGGGGGAGGGATGAGCAGTACTTC. The whole variable domain, remainder taken from reference TRBV7-2 and TRBJ2-7, is GAGVSQSPSNKVTEKGKDVELRCDPISGHTALYWYRQSLGQGLEFLIYFQGNSAPDKSGLPSDRFSAERTGGSVSTLTIQRTQQEDSAVYLCASSLDRGRDEQYFGPGTRLTVT.

The chain uses TRBV6-2 or TRBV6-3 and TRBJ1-1; 9 bases fit TRBD1. The germline V gene encodes CDR1 MNHEY and CDR2 SVGEGT. V lost 8 bases, J lost 4 bases, and 11 bases stayed unmatched. The CDR3 runs to 15 residues. The CDR3 DNA reads TGTGCCAGCCTCGGGACAGGGATGAGATTCACTGAAGCTTTCTTT. It is translated as CASLGTGMRFTEAFF.

The rearrangement uses TRBV20-1 and TRBJ2-4, with 7 bases fitting TRBD2. Germline V CDR1 and CDR2: DFQATT, SNEGSKA (reference sequence). CDR3 length: 15 residues. Trimming at V came to 1 base and at J to 13 bases, leaving 16 bases not matched to a gene. The chain's CDR3 is CSARVAGEVLYEQYF. In DNA, the CDR3 is TGCAGTGCTAGAGTGGCGGGAGAGGTATTATATGAGCAGTACTTC.

This clonotype was detected a few times. The V call is TRBV18, the J call TRBJ2-1, with 9 bases fitting TRBD1. Germline V lookup: CDR1 KGHSH, CDR2 LQKENI. This CDR3 has 17 residues. V gave up 5 bases and J gave up 1 base; unmatched junction bases: 9. The CDR3 nucleotides are TGTGCCAGCTCAGACAGGGGGAATCGAGGATCCTACAATGAGCAGTTCTTC. Residues: CASSDRGNRGSYNEQFF.

This clonotype was recorded a few times. The rearrangement uses TRBV6-2 or TRBV6-3 and TRBJ2-5; 9 nucleotides match TRBD2. The CDR3 is 17 residues long. V gave up 0 bases and J gave up 11 bases; unmatched junction bases: 16. Germline CDR1 is MNHEY and CDR2 is SVGEGT. CDR3 DNA sequence: TGTGCCAGCAGTTACTCGCGCCTAGCGGGGAACTACAATGAGCAGTACTTC. Protein: CASSYSRLAGNYNEQYF.

In this sample, this clonotype turned up once. The V and J genes are TRBV15 and TRBJ1-2; D call uncertain. Deletions cut 0 bases from V and 0 bases from J, with 8 bases between. The germline V gene has CDR1 LNHNV and CDR2 YYDKDF (reference sequence). The CDR3 loop spans 15 amino acids. The CDR3 here is CATSREKGPNYGYTF. CDR3 DNA: TGTGCCACCAGCAGAGAGAAAGGCCCTAACTATGGCTACACCTTC. The whole variable domain, remainder taken from reference TRBV15 and TRBJ1-2, is DAMVIQNPRYQVTQFGKPVTLSCSQTLNHNVMYWYQQKSSQAPKLLFHYYDKDFNNEADTPDNFQSRRPNTSFCFLDIRSPGLGDTAMYLCATSREKGPNYGYTFGSGTRLTVV.

V is TRBV10-3 and J is TRBJ1-1, with a tentative D call TRBD1 (5 bases). V dropped 8 bases and J dropped 11 bases, with 18 bases sitting between them. The germline V gene has CDR1 ENHRY and CDR2 SYGVKD. This CDR3 contains 12 residues. The CDR3 DNA reads as TGTGCCATCCGAAAGGAGACAGCGAGCGCTTTCTTT. Protein product: CAIRKETASAFF.

This clonotype showed up many times. The genes are TRBV29-1 and TRBJ2-3; tentatively, D is TRBD1 (5 bases). V was clipped by 2 bases and J by 0 bases, with 9 bases between them. This CDR3 comprises 14 residues. CDR1 and CDR2 (germline): SQVTM, ANQGSEA. As DNA, the CDR3 is TGCAGCGTTGAAAGGGGCGTAAGCACAGATACGCAGTATTTT. It encodes CSVERGVSTDTQYF.

This clonotype has a handful of counts. This sequence joins TRBV2 and TRBJ2-3, with TRBD2 matching over 12 bases. Trimming removed 7 bases from V and 7 bases from J; junction bases left unmatched: 6. Germline V lookup: CDR1 SNHLY, CDR2 FYNNEI. The CDR3 runs 14 residues. Here the CDR3 reads CASTGTSGSNTQYF. The CDR3, as DNA: TGTGCCAGCACTGGGACTAGCGGGTCAAATACGCAGTATTTT.

CDR3: CSARVGGVPDEQFF. The CDR3 bases are TGCAGTGCTAGAGTAGGGGGCGTCCCGGATGAGCAGTTCTTC. The V and J genes are TRBV20-1 and TRBJ2-1; TRBD1 matches at 7 bases. Germline CDR1 DFQATT, CDR2 SNEGSKA (reference sequence). This CDR3 region has 14 residues. V lost 1 base, J lost 8 bases, and 8 bases stayed unmatched.

J is TRBJ1-6 and V is TRBV7-2, with D unresolved. Trimming removed 2 bases from V and 0 bases from J, with 14 bases in between. Germline CDR1 reads SGHTA; CDR2 reads FQGNSA. This CDR3 spans 18 amino acids. The CDR3: CASSLLPTISSYNSPLHF. The CDR3 nucleotides are TGTGCCAGCAGCTTACTACCGACTATCAGCTCCTATAATTCACCCCTCCACTTT.

The V and J genes are TRBV7-2 and TRBJ1-6, with TRBD1 matching over 8 bases. Germline CDR1 is SGHTA and CDR2 is FQGNSA. This CDR3 has 16 residues. J was trimmed by 8 bases and V by 3 bases; bases with no gene match: 9. The chain's CDR3 is CASSFQSGGTDSPLHF. As DNA, the CDR3 is TGTGCCAGCAGCTTCCAATCAGGGGGCACGGATTCACCCCTCCACTTT.

The chain recombines TRBV19 with TRBJ2-1; TRBD2 matches 10 bases. Unmatched junction bases numbered 9, after V lost 5 bases and J lost 8 bases. Germline CDR1 and CDR2: LNHDA and SQIVND (reference sequence). This CDR3 has 15 residues. CDR3 bases: TGTGCCAGTAGTGCAGCGGGAGGGCCCCTCTATGAGCAGTTCTTC. This codes for CASSAAGGPLYEQFF.

The chain links TRBV3-1 to TRBJ2-7, with 7 bases matching TRBD2. In germline, CDR1 is LGHDT, CDR2 YNNKEL (reference sequence). The CDR3 contains 16 residues. The junction had 8 bases not matched to a gene; V was cut back by 2 bases and J by 1 base. CDR3 bases: TGTGCCAGCAGCCAACCTCTAGCGGCAGGATCCTACGAGCAGTACTTC. As protein: CASSQPLAAGSYEQYF.

V usage is TRBV20-1 and J usage is TRBJ1-5; the match to TRBD1 covers 7 bases. This CDR3 spans 16 amino acids. Trimming removed 1 base from V and 1 base from J; junction bases left unmatched: 7. Per germline, CDR1 DFQATT and CDR2 SNEGSKA (reference sequence). The CDR3 sequence is CSARGEGAKSNQPQHF. DNA of the CDR3: TGCAGTGCTAGAGGGGAGGGGGCGAAGAGCAATCAGCCCCAGCATTTT.

The J gene is TRBJ2-1, the V gene TRBV30, with a possible D match to TRBD2 (5 bases). Germline CDR1 is GTSNPN and CDR2 is SVGIG (reference sequence). V was shortened by 2 bases and J by 3 bases, with 11 bases between the two germline ends. This CDR3 is 14 amino acids long. In nucleotides, the CDR3 is TGTGCCTGGAGTCGTCCGGGGATCTACAATGAGCAGTTCTTC. Protein: CAWSRPGIYNEQFF.

The chain recombines TRBV12-3 or TRBV12-4 with TRBJ2-1, with D perhaps TRBD2 (5 bases). The CDR3 spans 14 residues. Trimming removed 7 bases from V and 10 bases from J, with 20 bases in between. CDR3 bases: TGTGCCAGCAACATCTTAGGTTGGGAGCGAGAGCAGTTCTTC. Translated, it gives CASNILGWEREQFF.

This clonotype appeared a single time. V is TRBV5-1 and J is TRBJ2-3; a weak D match, TRBD2 (5 bases). The CDR3 is made up of 14 amino acids. Trimming cost V 3 bases and J 2 bases, with 10 bases left between them. Germline CDR1 reads SGHRS; CDR2 reads YFSETQ. The CDR3 DNA sequence: TGCGCCAGCAGCTCCGGGATATTCACAGATACGCAGTATTTT. The encoded protein is CASSSGIFTDTQYF.

The J gene is TRBJ1-1, the V gene TRBV4-3; D gene uncertain. V was clipped by 3 bases and J by 4 bases, with 12 bases between them. The CDR3 covers 14 residues. Germline V gives CDR1 LGHNA, CDR2 YSLEER. The CDR3 spells CASSQKRRGTEAFF. CDR3 DNA: TGCGCCAGCAGCCAGAAACGGCGAGGCACTGAAGCTTTCTTT.

The chain has TRBV29-1 and TRBJ1-2; no firm D call. Germline lookup yields CDR1 SQVTM and CDR2 ANQGSEA. V was clipped by 3 bases and J by 5 bases, with 7 bases between them. The CDR3 consists of 11 residues. In DNA, the CDR3 is TGCAGCGTTGATGTCGGGTATGGCTACACCTTC. Amino acid sequence: CSVDVGYGYTF.

This chain joins TRBV5-1 and TRBJ1-1; a possible D gene is TRBD1 (6 bases). V lost 2 bases and J lost 6, with 11 bases in between. CDR1 is SGHRS and CDR2 is YFSETQ in the germline V gene. This CDR3 is built from 13 residues. The CDR3 DNA reads TGCGCCAGCAGCTTCGAGGGGGTCCCTGAAGCTTTCTTT. It yields the protein CASSFEGVPEAFF.